The 13 T cell receptor beta chains reported below all come from one sample, sequenced in a study of CD8 T cells in ankylosing spondylitis. Broader study findings: Blood from ankylosing spondylitis patients appeared to carry a characteristic roughly eight-variant TCR beta motif.

One entry per CDR3 protein results from TCRdb running MiXCR on the 5' RACE reads. The sample yields under 550,000 distinct CDR3 sequences, about 25% seen once. These receptors' antigens are unknown. What was sequenced was blood, either unsorted or a sorted T cell fraction (not recorded which). The receptors were gathered from a male donor with ankylosing spondylitis.

This clonotype was counted a few times. The gene calls are TRBV24-1 and TRBJ1-1, with 8 nucleotides matching TRBD1. The junction had 7 bases not matched to a gene; V was cut back by 3 bases and J by 5 bases. The germline CDR1 and CDR2 sequences are KGHDR and SFDVKD. The CDR3 is made up of 15 amino acids. Here the CDR3 reads CATSDGQGSSTEAFF. DNA for the CDR3: TGTGCCACCAGTGATGGACAGGGATCGAGTACTGAAGCTTTCTTT.

This chain links TRBV10-3 with TRBJ1-1; 8 bases agree with TRBD1. The germline V gene has CDR1 ENHRY and CDR2 SYGVKD. The V and J ends lost 6 bases and 5 bases, in that order; junction bases with no gene match: 5. The CDR3 extends over 13 amino acids. The CDR3 region is CAIRTGEGTEAFF. Here the CDR3 DNA reads TGTGCCATCAGGACAGGGGAAGGGACTGAAGCTTTCTTT.

The chain employs TRBV20-1 and TRBJ2-2, with D possibly TRBD1 on 6 matching bases. This CDR3 spans 13 amino acids. Per germline, CDR1 DFQATT and CDR2 SNEGSKA (reference sequence). V was cut by 5 bases and J by 0 bases, with 7 bases left in between. The CDR3 DNA is TGCAGTGCTCGACAGGCGAACACCGGGGAGCTGTTTTTT. It codes for CSARQANTGELFF.

In its sample, this clonotype was seen many times. The V gene is TRBV11-2, the J gene TRBJ2-5; the D is unclear. The CDR3 consists of 11 residues. Looked up from germline, CDR1 is SGHAT and CDR2 is FQNNGV. The germline V and J ends were trimmed by 4 bases and 3 bases, with 3 bases remaining between them. The CDR3 DNA follows: TGTGCCAGCAGCTCGAAAGAGACCCAGTACTTC. Its translation is CASSSKETQYF.

The DNA for the CDR3 is TGTGCCAGCAGTCATAGGACGAGTCCAGGGGAGACCCAGTACTTC. It encodes CASSHRTSPGETQYF. The genes are TRBV2 and TRBJ2-5; D perhaps matches TRBD1 (5 bases). The CDR3 length is 15 residues. Trimming cost V 5 bases and J 5 bases, with 18 bases left between them. Germline CDR1 SNHLY, CDR2 FYNNEI.

V gene TRBV3-1 combines with J gene TRBJ2-1; D is undetermined. Germline V CDR1 and CDR2: LGHDT, YNNKEL (reference sequence). The CDR3 spans 11 residues. Trimming stripped 8 bases from V and 6 bases from J, with 8 bases between. The CDR3 bases are TGTGCCAGCCGTTTGCGCAATGAGCAGTTCTTC. Encoded protein: CASRLRNEQFF.

This clonotype was detected only a few times. The V and J genes are TRBV11-2 and TRBJ1-2; D unresolved. Trimming took off 1 base at V and 5 bases at J, with 8 bases between the two ends. CDR3 length: 13 amino acids. The germline V gene has CDR1 SGHAT and CDR2 FQNNGV. The CDR3 bases are TGTGCCAGCAGCTTAGCTCGGTTATATGGCTACACCTTC. Amino acid sequence: CASSLARLYGYTF.

V and J are TRBV20-1 and TRBJ2-1; 7 bases match TRBD1. Germline-derived CDR1 and CDR2 are DFQATT and SNEGSKA (reference sequence). V lost 6 bases, J lost 2 bases, and 10 bases stayed unmatched. This CDR3 spans 15 amino acids. CDR3 protein: CSAPGQERPYNEQFF. In DNA form, the CDR3 reads TGCAGTGCCCCCGGACAGGAGAGACCCTACAATGAGCAGTTCTTC.

The chain has TRBV7-8 and TRBJ2-7; 7 bases are shared with TRBD2. The CDR3 contains 15 residues. V was clipped by 2 bases and J by 3 bases; unmatched bases: 7. Germline CDR1 and CDR2: SGHVS and FQNEAQ. In nucleotides, the CDR3 is TGTGCCAGCAGCTTAATAGTGGGAGGGGTCTACGAGCAGTACTTC. Translation gives CASSLIVGGVYEQYF.

This clonotype was recorded a few times. This chain links TRBV7-9 with TRBJ2-5; D gene unclear. Trimming stripped 1 base from V and 2 bases from J, with 8 bases between. The CDR3 is 14 amino acids. In germline, CDR1 is SEHNR, CDR2 FQNEAQ (reference sequence). In DNA form, the CDR3 reads TGTGCCAGCAGCTTAGACGCCGCGCAAGAGACCCAGTACTTC. Encoded protein: CASSLDAAQETQYF.

This rearrangement joins TRBV5-5 to TRBJ2-1; no clear D gene. The CDR3 covers 15 residues. Germline lookup yields CDR1 SGHKS and CDR2 YYEKEE (reference sequence). V was pared by 0 bases and J by 2 bases, with 9 bases between. CDR3 in amino acids: CASSLGDLPYNEQFF. The CDR3, as DNA: TGTGCCAGCAGCTTGGGGGATTTGCCCTACAATGAGCAGTTCTTC.

The V and J genes are TRBV27 and TRBJ1-1, with a tentative D call TRBD1 (5 bases). The CDR3 has 14 residues. V dropped 4 bases and J dropped 2 bases, with 11 bases sitting between them. Germline CDR1 and CDR2: MNHEY and SMNVEV (reference sequence). In nucleotides, the CDR3 is TGTGCCAGCAGTTCCCAGAGGGGAAACACTGAAGCTTTCTTT. Translating it yields CASSSQRGNTEAFF.

The V and J genes are TRBV10-3 and TRBJ2-1, with D possibly TRBD2 on 5 matching bases. V was shortened by 4 bases and J by 6 bases, with 10 bases between the two germline ends. The CDR3 is 13 amino acids. Per the germline V gene, CDR1 is ENHRY and CDR2 is SYGVKD. The CDR3 region is CAISVSRANEQFF. In DNA, the CDR3 is TGTGCCATCAGTGTTTCGAGGGCCAATGAGCAGTTCTTC.